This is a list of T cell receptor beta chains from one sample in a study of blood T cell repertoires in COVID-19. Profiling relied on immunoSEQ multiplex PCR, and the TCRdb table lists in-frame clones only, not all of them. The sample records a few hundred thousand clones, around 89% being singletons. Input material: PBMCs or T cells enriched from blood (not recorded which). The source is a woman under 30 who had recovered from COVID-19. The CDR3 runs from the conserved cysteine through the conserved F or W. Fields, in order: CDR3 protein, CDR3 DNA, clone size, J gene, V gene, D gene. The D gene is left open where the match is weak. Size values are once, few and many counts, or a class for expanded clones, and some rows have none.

CDR3aa: CASSHGELNTGELFF
CDR3nt: TGCGCCAGCAGCCACGGTGAGCTTAACACCGGGGAGCTGTTTTTT
abundance: -
j_gene: TRBJ2-2
v_gene: TRBV4-1
d_gene: -

CDR3aa: CASSQPRTRGRQNEQYF
CDR3nt: TGTGCCAGCAGCCAACCCCGAACGAGGGGGCGCCAAAACGAGCAGTACTTC
abundance: -
j_gene: TRBJ2-7
v_gene: TRBV3-1/TRBV3-2
d_gene: TRBD1

CDR3aa: CASSIGESSYNEQFF
CDR3nt: TGTGCCAGTAGTATAGGCGAGAGCTCCTACAATGAGCAGTTCTTC
abundance: -
j_gene: TRBJ2-1
v_gene: TRBV19
d_gene: -

CDR3aa: CASSFSNEQFF
CDR3nt: TGTGCCAGCAGTTTTAGCAACGAGCAGTTCTTC
abundance: -
j_gene: TRBJ2-1
v_gene: TRBV2
d_gene: -

CDR3aa: CASSAGRGVYNEQFF
CDR3nt: TGTGCCAGTAGTGCGGGGCGGGGGGTCTACAATGAGCAGTTCTTC
abundance: -
j_gene: TRBJ2-1
v_gene: TRBV19
d_gene: TRBD2

CDR3aa: CASSLNGGNQPQHF
CDR3nt: TGTGCCAGCAGTTTAAACGGTGGTAATCAGCCCCAGCATTTT
abundance: -
j_gene: TRBJ1-5
v_gene: TRBV27
d_gene: -

CDR3aa: CATSDFQGQGYTF
CDR3nt: TGTGCCACCAGTGATTTCCAGGGGCAGGGCTACACCTTC
abundance: -
j_gene: TRBJ1-2
v_gene: TRBV24-1
d_gene: -

CDR3aa: CASSPTGGYLNTEAFF
CDR3nt: TGTGCCAGCAGTCCGACAGGGGGCTATTTGAACACTGAAGCTTTCTTT
abundance: few
j_gene: TRBJ1-1
v_gene: TRBV28
d_gene: TRBD1

CDR3aa: CASSQVGRTSTDTQYF
CDR3nt: TGCGCCAGCAGCCAAGTGGGGCGAACTAGCACAGATACGCAGTATTTT
abundance: -
j_gene: TRBJ2-3
v_gene: TRBV4-1
d_gene: -

CDR3aa: CSASLGRKINQPQHF
CDR3nt: TGCAGTGCTAGTCTCGGCAGGAAAATAAATCAGCCCCAGCATTTT
abundance: -
j_gene: TRBJ1-5
v_gene: TRBV20-1
d_gene: -

CDR3aa: CASSSDSGGAPPYNEQFF
CDR3nt: TGTGCCAGCAGTTCTGATAGCGGGGGGGCCCCACCCTACAATGAGCAGTTCTTC
abundance: -
j_gene: TRBJ2-1
v_gene: TRBV6-2/TRBV6-3
d_gene: TRBD2

CDR3aa: CSVSDLGSPLHF
CDR3nt: TGCAGCGTGTCAGATCTTGGTTCACCCCTCCACTTT
abundance: few
j_gene: TRBJ1-6
v_gene: TRBV29-1
d_gene: -

CDR3aa: CASSGATGELFF
CDR3nt: TGCGCCAGCAGCGGGGCGACCGGGGAGCTGTTTTTT
abundance: -
j_gene: TRBJ2-2
v_gene: TRBV4-1
d_gene: -

CDR3aa: CASSAPTGYSSYNEQFF
CDR3nt: TGTGCCAGCAGCGCCCCGACAGGGTATTCTTCTTACAATGAGCAGTTCTTC
abundance: -
j_gene: TRBJ2-1
v_gene: TRBV9
d_gene: TRBD1

CDR3aa: CASSSWTGEETQYF
CDR3nt: TGTGCCAGCAGTTCTTGGACAGGGGAGGAGACCCAGTACTTC
abundance: -
j_gene: TRBJ2-5
v_gene: TRBV27
d_gene: TRBD1

CDR3aa: CASSQGQGTNTGELFF
CDR3nt: TGCGCCAGCAGCCAAGGACAGGGGACAAACACCGGGGAGCTGTTTTTT
abundance: -
j_gene: TRBJ2-2
v_gene: TRBV4-1
d_gene: TRBD1

CDR3aa: CASSLVGAGGEKLFF
CDR3nt: TGTGCCAGCAGCTTGGTGGGGGCAGGAGGTGAAAAACTGTTTTTT
abundance: once
j_gene: TRBJ1-4
v_gene: TRBV5-6
d_gene: -

CDR3aa: CASSQEGPGTGELFF
CDR3nt: TGTGCCAGCAGCCAGGAGGGGCCCGGCACCGGGGAGCTGTTTTTT
abundance: -
j_gene: TRBJ2-2
v_gene: TRBV3-1/TRBV3-2
d_gene: -

CDR3aa: CASLLGLGRNIQYF
CDR3nt: TGTGCCAGCCTCCTCGGACTAGGGCGAAACATTCAGTACTTC
abundance: -
j_gene: TRBJ2-4
v_gene: TRBV7-3
d_gene: TRBD2

CDR3aa: CASSTATGNRVRTEAFF
CDR3nt: TGTGCCAGTAGTACCGCCACAGGGAACAGGGTAAGGACTGAAGCTTTCTTT
abundance: -
j_gene: TRBJ1-1
v_gene: TRBV19
d_gene: -

CDR3aa: CASSYNEVGYEQFF
CDR3nt: TGTGCCAGCAGTTATAATGAGGTTGGGTATGAGCAGTTCTTC
abundance: -
j_gene: TRBJ2-1
v_gene: TRBV6-5
d_gene: -

CDR3aa: CASRGSGGSRTGELFF
CDR3nt: TGTGCCAGCCGGGGTTCCGGGGGGTCAAGGACCGGGGAGCTGTTTTTT
abundance: -
j_gene: TRBJ2-2
v_gene: TRBV27
d_gene: TRBD2

CDR3aa: CASSPGLYPISGNTIYF
CDR3nt: TGTGCCAGCAGTCCCGGACTTTACCCTATCTCTGGAAACACCATATATTTT
abundance: -
j_gene: TRBJ1-3
v_gene: TRBV27
d_gene: -

CDR3aa: CASSLKVPTGVGGTEAFF
CDR3nt: TGTGCCAGCAGCTTAAAAGTCCCGACAGGGGTGGGTGGCACTGAAGCTTTCTTT
abundance: -
j_gene: TRBJ1-1
v_gene: TRBV7-2
d_gene: TRBD1

CDR3aa: CASRRGSRVDTEAFF
CDR3nt: TGTGCCAGCAGAAGGGGTTCCAGGGTAGACACTGAAGCTTTCTTT
abundance: -
j_gene: TRBJ1-1
v_gene: TRBV7-2
d_gene: -

CDR3aa: CASSMGTGLISPLHF
CDR3nt: TGTGCCAGTAGTATGGGGACAGGCCTAATATCACCCCTCCACTTT
abundance: -
j_gene: TRBJ1-6
v_gene: TRBV19
d_gene: TRBD1

CDR3aa: CASSDRQGASYEQYF
CDR3nt: TGTGCCAGCAGTGATCGGCAGGGGGCCTCCTACGAGCAGTACTTC
abundance: few
j_gene: TRBJ2-7
v_gene: TRBV6-1
d_gene: TRBD1

CDR3aa: CASSQDNPGLLYNEQFF
CDR3nt: TGCGCCAGCAGCCAGGACAATCCGGGACTTCTCTACAATGAGCAGTTCTTC
abundance: -
j_gene: TRBJ2-1
v_gene: TRBV4-1
d_gene: -

CDR3aa: CASRPGTDSVYRNTEAFF
CDR3nt: TGCGCCAGCAGACCAGGGACAGATTCGGTGTATAGGAACACTGAAGCTTTCTTT
abundance: -
j_gene: TRBJ1-1
v_gene: TRBV5-1
d_gene: TRBD1

CDR3aa: CASSQDPGSGVEQYF
CDR3nt: TGCGCCAGCAGCCAAGACCCCGGGTCGGGGGTCGAGCAGTACTTC
abundance: -
j_gene: TRBJ2-7
v_gene: TRBV4-1
d_gene: -

CDR3aa: CASSGGSLTGRTGELFF
CDR3nt: TGTGCCAGCAGTGGAGGGTCCCTGACAGGGAGAACCGGGGAGCTGTTTTTT
abundance: -
j_gene: TRBJ2-2
v_gene: TRBV6-1
d_gene: TRBD1

CDR3aa: CASRRTGTGNSPLHF
CDR3nt: TGTGCCAGCAGGAGGACAGGGACGGGCAATTCACCCCTCCACTTT
abundance: -
j_gene: TRBJ1-6
v_gene: TRBV28
d_gene: TRBD1

CDR3aa: CASSLMGTEINSPLHF
CDR3nt: TGTGCCAGCAGCTTAATGGGGACAGAGATTAATTCACCCCTCCACTTT
abundance: -
j_gene: TRBJ1-6
v_gene: TRBV7-8
d_gene: TRBD1

CDR3aa: CASNLRGHYEQYF
CDR3nt: TGTGCCAGCAATTTGCGCGGGCACTACGAGCAGTACTTC
abundance: few
j_gene: TRBJ2-7
v_gene: TRBV6-5
d_gene: -

CDR3aa: CASSVDGGDYNEQFF
CDR3nt: TGTGCCAGCAGCGTAGACGGGGGGGATTACAATGAGCAGTTCTTC
abundance: -
j_gene: TRBJ2-1
v_gene: TRBV9
d_gene: TRBD2

CDR3aa: CASSQVQGAPYEQYF
CDR3nt: TGTGCCAGCAGCCAAGTTCAGGGGGCTCCCTACGAGCAGTACTTC
abundance: -
j_gene: TRBJ2-7
v_gene: TRBV3-1/TRBV3-2
d_gene: TRBD1

CDR3aa: CASSRQGTTPNYGYTF
CDR3nt: TGTGCCAGCAGTCGACAGGGGACCACTCCAAACTATGGCTACACCTTC
abundance: few
j_gene: TRBJ1-2
v_gene: TRBV6-6
d_gene: TRBD1

CDR3aa: CASRPTEGHGYTF
CDR3nt: TGTGCCAGCAGGCCAACGGAGGGACATGGCTACACCTTC
abundance: -
j_gene: TRBJ1-2
v_gene: TRBV7-3
d_gene: -

CDR3aa: CASSLVDQPQHF
CDR3nt: TGTGCCAGCAGCTTGGTCGATCAGCCCCAGCATTTT
abundance: -
j_gene: TRBJ1-5
v_gene: TRBV5-5
d_gene: -

CDR3aa: CASRDRGLAGELFF
CDR3nt: TGTGCCAGCAGGGACAGGGGGCTGGCCGGGGAGCTGTTTTTT
abundance: -
j_gene: TRBJ2-2
v_gene: TRBV6-5
d_gene: TRBD1

CDR3aa: CASSGGQEAYNEQFF
CDR3nt: TGTGCCAGCAGCGGGGGACAGGAAGCCTACAATGAGCAGTTCTTC
abundance: -
j_gene: TRBJ2-1
v_gene: TRBV5-8
d_gene: TRBD1

CDR3aa: CASSPRPDQAGNTIYF
CDR3nt: TGTGCCAGCTCACCACGCCCAGACCAGGCTGGAAACACCATATATTTT
abundance: -
j_gene: TRBJ1-3
v_gene: TRBV18
d_gene: -

CDR3aa: CASSLGSRDTIYF
CDR3nt: TGTGCCAGCAGCTTGGGGTCGAGGGACACCATATATTTT
abundance: -
j_gene: TRBJ1-3
v_gene: TRBV11-3
d_gene: -

CDR3aa: CASSEGQLTYGYTF
CDR3nt: TGTGCCAGCAGTGAAGGACAGCTTACTTATGGCTACACCTTC
abundance: -
j_gene: TRBJ1-2
v_gene: TRBV2
d_gene: -

CDR3aa: CASSGQANYGYTF
CDR3nt: TGCGCCAGCAGCGGACAGGCTAACTATGGCTACACCTTC
abundance: few
j_gene: TRBJ1-2
v_gene: TRBV5-1
d_gene: TRBD1

CDR3aa: CASSQVDTEAFF
CDR3nt: TGTGCCAGCAGCCAAGTCGACACTGAAGCTTTCTTT
abundance: -
j_gene: TRBJ1-1
v_gene: TRBV4-2
d_gene: -

CDR3aa: CASSLAGTDTQYF
CDR3nt: TGTGCCAGCAGCTTAGCGGGCACAGATACGCAGTATTTT
abundance: -
j_gene: TRBJ2-3
v_gene: TRBV13
d_gene: -

CDR3aa: CASSVTDRVGYGYTF
CDR3nt: TGTGCCAGCAGCGTAACCGACAGGGTAGGGTATGGCTACACCTTC
abundance: -
j_gene: TRBJ1-2
v_gene: TRBV9
d_gene: TRBD1

CDR3aa: CASRRPGTGFDEQFF
CDR3nt: TGTGCCAGCAGACGTCCCGGGACAGGGTTCGATGAGCAGTTCTTC
abundance: once
j_gene: TRBJ2-1
v_gene: TRBV3-1/TRBV3-2
d_gene: TRBD1

CDR3aa: CASSQPGGEKLFF
CDR3nt: TGTGCCAGCAGTCAACCGGGTGGTGAAAAACTGTTTTTT
abundance: -
j_gene: TRBJ1-4
v_gene: TRBV11-1
d_gene: -

CDR3aa: CAWSVSQVSSYGYTF
CDR3nt: TGTGCCTGGAGTGTATCCCAGGTTTCGAGCTATGGCTACACCTTC
abundance: few
j_gene: TRBJ1-2
v_gene: TRBV30
d_gene: -

CDR3aa: CARSLIRGQGVTGELFF
CDR3nt: TGTGCCAGAAGCTTGATCAGAGGGCAGGGGGTCACCGGGGAGCTGTTTTTT
abundance: -
j_gene: TRBJ2-2
v_gene: TRBV5-3
d_gene: TRBD1

CDR3aa: CASSQVDRENIQYF
CDR3nt: TGCGCCAGCAGCCAAGTTGACAGGGAAAACATTCAGTACTTC
abundance: -
j_gene: TRBJ2-4
v_gene: TRBV4-3
d_gene: TRBD1

CDR3aa: CASSPYVYSSGNTIYF
CDR3nt: TGTGCCAGCAGTCCCTACGTTTATAGCTCTGGAAACACCATATATTTT
abundance: -
j_gene: TRBJ1-3
v_gene: TRBV6-2/TRBV6-3
d_gene: -